The present entry profiles one TCR beta chain with its context. The antigen is unknown. In the same sample, other DNA sequences code for this CDR3. CD45RO negativity and positive selection for CCR7 defined naive CD8 cells, a population that excluded terminally differentiated effector memory CD45RA+ cells. The source of the sample is a study of shared clonotypes between healthy human individuals. Overall study findings and caveats: Non-shared clonotypes showed lower generation probabilities than clonotypes common to all four donors.

Assay: immunoSEQ multiplex PCR; the TCRdb copy retains only in-frame clones and omits some. The data hold about 2 million clones, with roughly 95% observed a single time. CDR1 is MNHEY and CDR2 is SVGAGI in the germline V gene. The V end lost 3 bases, the J end lost 2 bases, and 5 bases lay between the germline ends. CDR3 size: 12 residues. The chain recombines TRBV6-5 with TRBJ2-7; D gene unclear. This sequence originates from a man aged 18 to 29 in good health. The specimen sequenced was naive CD8+ T cells sorted from blood. The CDR3 reads CASSYGPYEQYF. DNA of the CDR3: TGTGCCAGCAGTTATGGACCCTACGAGCAGTACTTC.